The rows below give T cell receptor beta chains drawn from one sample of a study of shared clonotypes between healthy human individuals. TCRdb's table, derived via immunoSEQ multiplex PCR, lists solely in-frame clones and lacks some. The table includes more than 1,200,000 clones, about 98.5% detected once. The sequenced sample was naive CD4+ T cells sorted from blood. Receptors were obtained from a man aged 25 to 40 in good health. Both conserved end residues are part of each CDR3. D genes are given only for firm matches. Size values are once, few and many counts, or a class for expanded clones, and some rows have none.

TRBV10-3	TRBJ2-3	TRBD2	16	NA	TGTGCCATCAGACGTCTAGCGGGAGGGCTTGGAGATACGCAGTATTTT	CAIRRLAGGLGDTQYF
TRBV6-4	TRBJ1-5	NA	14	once	TGTGCCAAAGAGGAGGGGGGCGTGAATCAGCCCCAGCATTTT	CAKEEGGVNQPQHF
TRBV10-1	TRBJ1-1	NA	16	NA	TGCGCCAGCAGCGATGGGTGGCCACGACGAGGCACTGAAGCTTTCTTT	CASSDGWPRRGTEAFF
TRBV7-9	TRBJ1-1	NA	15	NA	TGTGCCAGCAGCTTACTCCTGACACTCACCTATGAAGCTTTCTTT	CASSLLLTLTYEAFF
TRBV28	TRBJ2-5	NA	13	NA	TGTGCCAGCAGTTCCGGGACCCAAGAGACCCAGTACTTC	CASSSGTQETQYF
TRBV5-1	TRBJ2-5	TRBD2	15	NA	TGCGCCAGCAGCTTAGGGACTAGCGGCCAAGAGACCCAGTACTTC	CASSLGTSGQETQYF
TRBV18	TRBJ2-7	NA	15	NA	TGTGCCAGCTCACCAAAGACAGGATTGTCCTACGAGCAGTACTTC	CASSPKTGLSYEQYF
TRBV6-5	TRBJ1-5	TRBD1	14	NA	TGTGCCAGCAGTAGACCGGGACAGGGACAGCCCCAGCATTTT	CASSRPGQGQPQHF
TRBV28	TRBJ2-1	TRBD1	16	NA	TGTGCCAGCAGTCCCGGGACAGGGAATAATCGCAATGAGCAGTTCTTC	CASSPGTGNNRNEQFF
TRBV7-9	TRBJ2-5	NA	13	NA	TGTGCCAGCAGCCTCACAGGACCCGAGACCCAGTACTTC	CASSLTGPETQYF
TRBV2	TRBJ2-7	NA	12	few	TGTGCCAGCAGTGAACAGGGGTACGAGCAGTACTTC	CASSEQGYEQYF
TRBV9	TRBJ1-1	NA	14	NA	TGTGCCAGCAGCGAAACCCAGGCGAACACTGAAGCTTTCTTT	CASSETQANTEAFF
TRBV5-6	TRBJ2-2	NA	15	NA	TGTGCCAGCAGCACCGGGACTCCTAACACCGGGGAGCTGTTTTTT	CASSTGTPNTGELFF
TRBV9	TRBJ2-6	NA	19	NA	TGTGCCAGCAGCGTAGAAAGGGGGGTGTCAAGCTCTGGGGCCAACGTCCTGACTTTC	CASSVERGVSSSGANVLTF
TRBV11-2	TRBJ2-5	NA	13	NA	TGTGCCAGCAGTAGACGGAGCCAAGAGACCCAGTACTTC	CASSRRSQETQYF
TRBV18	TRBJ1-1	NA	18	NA	TGTGCCAGCTCAAGAGCTACCCCCCAGGGGCTGGGGAACACTGAAGCTTTCTTT	CASSRATPQGLGNTEAFF
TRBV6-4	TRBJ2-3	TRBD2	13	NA	TGTGCCAGCGCTAGCGGATTCACAGATACGCAGTATTTT	CASASGFTDTQYF
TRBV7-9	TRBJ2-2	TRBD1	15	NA	TGTGCCAGCAGCCCCCTGACAGGGGAAGCGTCCGAGCTGTTTTTT	CASSPLTGEASELFF
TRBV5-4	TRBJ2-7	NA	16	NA	TGTGCCAGCAGCTTCGACTATTTCTCAGGGTACTACGAGCAGTACTTC	CASSFDYFSGYYEQYF
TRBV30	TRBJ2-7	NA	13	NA	TGTGCCTGGATGATAACCCGGGCCTACGAGCAGTACTTC	CAWMITRAYEQYF
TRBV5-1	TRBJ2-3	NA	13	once	TGCGCCAGCAGCTTGTTCGCCACAGATACGCAGTATTTT	CASSLFATDTQYF
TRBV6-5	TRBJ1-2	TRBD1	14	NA	TGTGCCAGCAGTTATCGGGACAGGGAAAATGGCTACACCTTC	CASSYRDRENGYTF
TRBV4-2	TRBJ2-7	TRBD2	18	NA	TGTGCCAGCAGCCAAGATATAACGTCTAGCGGGCCATCCTACGAGCAGTACTTC	CASSQDITSSGPSYEQYF
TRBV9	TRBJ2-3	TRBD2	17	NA	TGTGCCAGCAGCGTAGCGGCTAGCGGGAGAGTCACAGATACGCAGTATTTT	CASSVAASGRVTDTQYF
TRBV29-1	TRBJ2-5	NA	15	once	TGCAGCGTTGTCGATCCCAGTCTACGAAAAGAGACCCAGTACTTC	CSVVDPSLRKETQYF
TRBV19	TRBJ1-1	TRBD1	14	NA	TGTGCCAGCTCCCTCGACAGGGGAAACACTGAAGCTTTCTTT	CASSLDRGNTEAFF
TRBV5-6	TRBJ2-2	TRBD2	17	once	TGTGCCAGCAGCTACCCTGGACTAGCGGGATTTAGCGGGGAGCTGTTTTTT	CASSYPGLAGFSGELFF
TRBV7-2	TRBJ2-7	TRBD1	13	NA	TGTGCCAGCAGCACACGGACAGGGAACGAGCAGTACTTC	CASSTRTGNEQYF
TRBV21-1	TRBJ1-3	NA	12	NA	TGTGCCAGCAGCGACAGTGGAAATACCATATATTTT	CASSDSGNTIYF
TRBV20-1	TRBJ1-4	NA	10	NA	TGCAGTGCTAGAGAAGAAAAACTGTTTTTT	CSAREEKLFF
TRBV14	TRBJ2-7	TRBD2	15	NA	TGTGCCAGCAGCCAAATAGCGGGAGGGCCCTGGGAGCAGTACTTC	CASSQIAGGPWEQYF
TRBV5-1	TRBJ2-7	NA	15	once	TGCGCCAGCAGCTTGAATCTTGGGTCCACCTACGAGCAGTACTTC	CASSLNLGSTYEQYF
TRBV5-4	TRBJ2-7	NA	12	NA	TGTGCCAGCAGCGTGACAGGCTACGAGCAGTACTTC	CASSVTGYEQYF
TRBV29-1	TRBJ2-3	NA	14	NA	TGCAGCGACGTCGGGCTGTCTAGCACAGATACGCAGTATTTT	CSDVGLSSTDTQYF
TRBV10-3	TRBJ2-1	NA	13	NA	TGTGCCATGGCTCGGCAGGGGGGAAATGAGCAGTTCTTC	CAMARQGGNEQFF
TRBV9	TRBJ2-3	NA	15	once	TGTGCCAGCAGCGTAGTGGGGCGGGGTACAGATACGCAGTATTTT	CASSVVGRGTDTQYF
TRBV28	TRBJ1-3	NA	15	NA	TGTGCCACCTTGTCCAGGGAACCCTCTGGAAACACCATATATTTT	CATLSREPSGNTIYF
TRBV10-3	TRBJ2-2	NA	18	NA	TGTGCCATCAGTGACCCGACCCGTGGAGCGGGCAACACCGGGGAGCTGTTTTTT	CAISDPTRGAGNTGELFF
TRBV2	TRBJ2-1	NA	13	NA	TGTGCCAGTATAAGGTCAGGGCCGAATGAGCAGTTCTTC	CASIRSGPNEQFF
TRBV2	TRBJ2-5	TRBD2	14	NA	TGTGCCAGCACCCCAGCGGGAGTAAAAGAGACCCAGTACTTC	CASTPAGVKETQYF
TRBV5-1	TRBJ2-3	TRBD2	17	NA	TGCGCCAGCAGCCTACGGACTAGCGGGGCTAGCACAGATACGCAGTATTTT	CASSLRTSGASTDTQYF
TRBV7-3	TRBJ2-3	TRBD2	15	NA	TGTGCCAGCAGCTTACTAGGACTAGCCACAGATACGCAGTATTTT	CASSLLGLATDTQYF
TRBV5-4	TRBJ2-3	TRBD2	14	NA	TGTGCCAGCAGCTCGCGGGAGAGCACAGATACGCAGTATTTT	CASSSRESTDTQYF
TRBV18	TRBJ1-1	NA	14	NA	TGTGCCAGCTCACCGCTGGGTAAGAACACTGAAGCTTTCTTT	CASSPLGKNTEAFF
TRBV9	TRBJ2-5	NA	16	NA	TGTGCCAGCAGCGGCTGCAGGAGGACTACGCAAGAGACCCAGTACTTC	CASSGCRRTTQETQYF
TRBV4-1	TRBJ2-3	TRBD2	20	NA	TGCGCCAGCAGCCAAGAATCGGGATACAGACTAGCGCCAAGTGCAGATACGCAGTATTTT	CASSQESGYRLAPSADTQYF
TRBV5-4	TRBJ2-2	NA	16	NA	TGTGCCAGCAGCCCCGGGATGGCAGGGCGAACCGGGGAGCTGTTTTTT	CASSPGMAGRTGELFF
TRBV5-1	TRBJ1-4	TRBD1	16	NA	TGCGCCAGCAGCGCCCCGGGACAGGGGGCAGGTGAAAAACTGTTTTTT	CASSAPGQGAGEKLFF
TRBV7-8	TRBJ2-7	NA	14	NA	TGTGCCAGCAGCTTATTTGAGAGCTCCTACGAGCAGTACTTC	CASSLFESSYEQYF
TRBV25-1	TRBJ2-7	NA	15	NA	TGTGCCAGCAGTGGGTCCCGGGCAGGGGCCCACGAGCAGTACTTC	CASSGSRAGAHEQYF
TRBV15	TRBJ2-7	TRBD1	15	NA	TGTGCCACCAGCAGAGATCCGAGACAGGGCTACGAGCAGTACTTC	CATSRDPRQGYEQYF
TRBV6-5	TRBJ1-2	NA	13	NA	TGTGCCAGCAGTGAAGACAGGATCCGAGGCTACACCTTC	CASSEDRIRGYTF
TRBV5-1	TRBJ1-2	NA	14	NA	TGCGCCAGCAGCCCGGGTCCCAGGGACTATGGCTACACCTTC	CASSPGPRDYGYTF
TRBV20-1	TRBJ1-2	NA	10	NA	TGCAGTGCTATACCCTATGGCTACACCTTC	CSAIPYGYTF
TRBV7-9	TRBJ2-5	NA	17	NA	TGTGCCAGCAGCTTACTCGGGTTTGTGGGGTACCAAGAGACCCAGTACTTC	CASSLLGFVGYQETQYF